The TCR beta chain described here comes from a study of T cell responses to AZD1222 COVID-19 vaccine. Germline lookup yields CDR1 LNHDA and CDR2 SQIVND (reference sequence). The CDR3 loop spans 13 amino acids. Deletions cut 5 bases from V and 3 bases from J, with 11 bases between. The repertoire was sequenced with immunoSEQ multiplex PCR; TCRdb's copy has only in-frame clones and lacks some. This table has approximately 190,000 clones, under 95% appearing once. The chain couples TRBV19 to TRBJ2-7; D remains ambiguous. The source material was peripheral blood, sampled 28 days after the second AZD1222 dose. The TCR comes from an adult who received the AZD1222 COVID-19 vaccine. The CDR3 loop is CASSSGRGYEQYF. The CDR3 DNA follows: TGTGCCAGTAGTTCAGGACGTGGCTACGAGCAGTACTTC. Full variable domain (rest looked up from reference TRBV19 and TRBJ2-7): DGGITQSPKYLFRKEGQNVTLSCEQNLNHDAMYWYRQDPGQGLRLIYYSQIVNDFQKGDIAEGYSVSREKKESFPLTVTSAQKNPTAFYLCASSSGRGYEQYFGPGTRLTVT.